The T cell receptor beta chain under discussion was sequenced for a study of patients and donors after allogeneic stem cell transplantation. One entry per CDR3 protein, called by TCRdb with MiXCR from the RT-PCR reads. Of roughly 880,000 distinct CDR3 sequences listed, 15% to 20% are singletons. Germline V lookup: CDR1 GTSNPN, CDR2 SVGIG (reference sequence). CDR3 size: 14 residues. V was cut by 0 bases and J by 3 bases, with 11 bases left in between. The sequenced sample consisted of blood, either unsorted or a sorted T cell fraction (not recorded which). This chain connects TRBV30 to TRBJ1-1, with D tentatively TRBD1 (5 bases). The receptor was isolated from a human donor who was either an allogeneic HSCT recipient or a stem cell or donor lymphocyte infusion donor (not recorded which). It is not recorded whose cells these are; they may come from a transplant donor. The CDR3 is CAWSVGRDHTEAFF. In nucleotides, the CDR3 is TGTGCCTGGAGTGTTGGCCGGGACCACACTGAAGCTTTCTTT.